Below, 30 T cell receptor beta chains from the same sample are listed, as sequenced in a study of sequential checkpoint blockade in melanoma. The repertoire was sequenced with immunoSEQ multiplex PCR; TCRdb's copy has only in-frame clones and lacks some. The profile shows fewer than 35,000 clones, 86% of them singletons. Noted treatment: randomized to nivolumab then ipilimumab (arm A) or the reverse (arm B). Material: CD8+ T cells sorted from blood (inferred from file names), obtained from a patient given nivolumab and ipilimumab in sequence. These receptors originate from a human donor with melanoma.

The chain links TRBV28 to TRBJ2-7, with TRBD1 as a possible D gene (8 bases). Germline V gives CDR1 MDHEN, CDR2 SYDVKM. The V gene lost 5 bases and the J gene lost 0 bases, with 26 bases spanning the gap. This CDR3 has 19 residues. CDR3 in DNA: TGTGCCAGCAGTCCCAATATCGGGGGGACAGGATATAGCTCCTACGAGCAGTACTTC. Translating gives CASSPNIGGTGYSSYEQYF.

The chain is built from TRBV7-6 and TRBJ2-2; 8 positions agree with TRBD2. CDR1 is SGHVS and CDR2 is FNYEAQ in the germline V gene. V lost 1 base, J lost 4 bases, and 8 bases stayed unmatched. CDR3 size: 17 residues. The CDR3 here is CASSLGSGRALTGELFF. In nucleotides, the CDR3 is TGTGCCAGCAGCTTAGGGTCCGGGAGGGCCCTCACCGGGGAGCTGTTTTTT.

The chain joins TRBV5-4 to TRBJ2-7, with 9 bases fitting TRBD1. CDR3 size: 14 residues. The germline V gene has CDR1 SGHNT and CDR2 YYREEE (reference sequence). Losses at the gene ends were 4 bases for V and 2 bases for J; bases not matched to a gene: 4. In nucleotides, the CDR3 is TGTGCCAGCAGCGACGGACAGGGGCCCTACGAGCAGTACTTC. This encodes CASSDGQGPYEQYF. Complete variable domain (other parts from reference TRBV5-4 and TRBJ2-7): ETGVTQSPTHLIKTRGQQVTLRCSSQSGHNTVSWYQQALGQGPQFIFQYYREEENGRGNFPPRFSGLQFPNYSSELNVNALELDDSALYLCASSDGQGPYEQYFGPGTRLTVT.

This clone has just a few counts. The rearrangement uses TRBV6-8 and TRBJ1-5; no firm D call. This CDR3 is 14 amino acids long. V shed 4 bases and J shed 11 bases, with 18 bases lying between them. Germline loops: CDR1 MNHGY, CDR2 SAAAGT. CDR3 in amino acids: CASSSSWRVVTQHF. The CDR3, as DNA: TGTGCCAGCAGTTCATCCTGGCGGGTCGTGACCCAGCATTTT.

In DNA, the CDR3 is TGTGCCAGCAGCCCAGGACTAGCGGGGGACCCGAACACCGGGGAGCTGTTTTTT. It encodes CASSPGLAGDPNTGELFF. The V gene is TRBV7-9, the J gene TRBJ2-2; 13 positions agree with TRBD2. Germline V gene sequence: CDR1 SEHNR, CDR2 FQNEAQ (reference sequence). With V trimmed by 5 bases and J by 0 bases, 6 bases remained unmatched. The CDR3 runs 18 residues.

As DNA, the CDR3 is TGCGCCAGCAGCTCGGACAGGAAAGGGAACGAGCAGTACTTC. It translates to CASSSDRKGNEQYF. The rearrangement links TRBV5-1 to TRBJ2-7; 7 bases fit TRBD1. V lost 3 bases and J lost 5; bases outside the gene matches: 8. CDR1 and CDR2 from the germline V gene are SGHRS and YFSETQ. The length of the CDR3 is 14 residues.

V is TRBV7-8 and J is TRBJ1-1, with TRBD1 as a possible D gene (6 bases). This CDR3 comprises 14 residues. Deletions cut 2 bases from V and 7 bases from J, with 14 bases between. Germline lookup yields CDR1 SGHVS and CDR2 FQNEAQ. The CDR3, as DNA: TGTGCCAGCAGCTTAACCAGGGGCGCGGATGAAGCTTTCTTT. Its protein product is CASSLTRGADEAFF.

The V call is TRBV4-1, the J call TRBJ1-6; weak D call: TRBD1 (5 bases). The germline gives CDR1 MGHRA, CDR2 YSYEKL. This CDR3 comprises 17 residues. The V gene lost 1 base and the J gene lost 12 bases, with 22 bases spanning the gap. The CDR3 nucleotides read TGCGCCAGCAGCCAAGTATTAGGGGTGACGGCCGACGAACCCCTCCACTTT. It encodes CASSQVLGVTADEPLHF.

The rearrangement uses TRBV7-4 and TRBJ1-1; D is perhaps TRBD1 (6 bases). CDR3 length: 15 amino acids. Germline V gene lookup returns CDR1 SGHVT and CDR2 SQSDAQ. Trimming cost V 2 bases and J 4 bases, with 14 bases left between them. The CDR3 here is CASSLFLTGITEAFF. CDR3 nucleotides: TGTGCCAGCAGCTTATTCCTCACAGGGATCACTGAAGCTTTCTTT.

This chain uses TRBV6-5 with TRBJ2-7, with 9 positions matching TRBD1. CDR1 is MNHEY and CDR2 is SVGAGI in the germline V gene. V lost 0 bases to trimming and J lost 4 bases; unmatched junction nucleotides: 4. CDR3 length: 15 amino acids. In nucleotides, the CDR3 is TGTGCCAGCAGTTACTCCCGACAGGGGGTATACGAGCAGTACTTC. Its protein product is CASSYSRQGVYEQYF.

The chain couples TRBV7-6 to TRBJ2-5, with no clear D. The V end was cut by 3 bases, the J end by 1 base, with 15 bases between. The CDR3 runs 16 residues. Germline loops: CDR1 SGHVS, CDR2 FNYEAQ. The CDR3 is CASSFQTGRVQETQYF. The CDR3 bases are TGTGCCAGCAGCTTCCAAACTGGCCGGGTCCAAGAGACCCAGTACTTC.

The rearrangement joins TRBV4-1 to TRBJ2-7, with 7 positions matching TRBD1. This CDR3 spans 14 amino acids. The V segment lost 5 bases and the J segment 3 bases; nucleotides outside the gene matches: 7. Per the germline V gene, CDR1 is MGHRA and CDR2 is YSYEKL. The CDR3, as DNA: TGCGCCAGCAGCACCCGACAGGGTTACTACGAGCAGTACTTC. Residues: CASSTRQGYYEQYF.

The V gene is TRBV6-1, the J gene TRBJ2-3, with 7 bases lining up with TRBD1. CDR1 and CDR2 from the germline V gene are MNHNS and SASEGT. V trimming: 2 bases; J trimming: 4 bases; junction bases outside the gene matches: 3. The CDR3 spans 14 residues. The chain's CDR3 is CASSEQGVADTQYF. CDR3 DNA sequence: TGTGCCAGCAGTGAACAGGGGGTTGCAGATACGCAGTATTTT.

The chain is built from TRBV6-1 and TRBJ2-5, with D possibly matching TRBD1 (5 bases). The J call may not be correct, given that the DNA end is closer to TRBJ2-7. The CDR3 consists of 13 residues. Germline-derived CDR1 and CDR2 are MNHNS and SASEGT. CDR3 in DNA: TGTGCCAGCAGTGAAGGGACACCCTACGAGCAGTACTTC. Translated, it gives CASSEGTPYEQYF.

CDR3 bases: TGTGCCAGTAGTACCCCGGGACAAAGGAACACTGAAGCTTTCTTT. Its protein is CASSTPGQRNTEAFF. The rearrangement uses TRBV19 and TRBJ1-1, with D maybe TRBD1 (6 bases). The ends were cut back, 4 bases at V and 1 base at J, with 13 bases in the middle. The CDR3 is 15 residues long. Germline V gene data show CDR1 as LNHDA and CDR2 as SQIVND (reference sequence).

The genes are TRBV10-3 and TRBJ1-1; D ambiguous. There are 12 residues in the CDR3. Trimming removed 6 bases from V and 5 bases from J, with 10 bases in between. Germline V CDR1 and CDR2: ENHRY, SYGVKD. The CDR3 is CAISPGGTEAFF. CDR3 in DNA: TGTGCCATCAGCCCGGGAGGGACTGAAGCTTTCTTT.

The chain is built from TRBV27 and TRBJ2-1, with D tentatively TRBD1 (5 bases). Germline V gene sequence: CDR1 MNHEY, CDR2 SMNVEV (reference sequence). This CDR3 region has 12 residues. Deletions cut 2 bases from V and 8 bases from J, with 7 bases between. CDR3 sequence (DNA): TGTGCCAGCAGTTTAGCAGGGTATGAGCAGTTCTTC. Translated, it gives CASSLAGYEQFF.

This clone has a single count. The chain links TRBV6-1 to TRBJ1-5; D unresolved. Trimming took off 7 bases at V and 2 bases at J, with 15 bases between the two ends. This CDR3 comprises 15 residues. In germline, CDR1 is MNHNS, CDR2 SASEGT. The CDR3 reads CASTTYRERNQPQHF. For the CDR3, the DNA is TGTGCCAGCACTACGTACCGGGAACGCAATCAGCCCCAGCATTTT.

The chain carries TRBV27 and TRBJ1-2, with 11 bases that match TRBD1. V lost 5 bases and J lost 4; bases outside the gene matches: 9. Germline lookup yields CDR1 MNHEY and CDR2 SMNVEV (reference sequence). This CDR3 has 16 residues. CDR3 in amino acids: CASSRDRGITLYGYTF. In DNA form, the CDR3 reads TGTGCCAGCAGTCGGGACAGGGGGATCACACTCTATGGCTACACCTTC.

V is TRBV4-3 and J is TRBJ2-3; D ambiguous. This CDR3 has 13 residues. From germline, CDR1 is LGHNA and CDR2 YSLEER. Between the trimmed V and J ends, which lost 1 base and 4 bases, there was a span of 6 bases. The CDR3 region has the DNA TGCGCCAGCAGCCAAGTTATCCCAGATACGCAGTATTTT. Protein: CASSQVIPDTQYF.

This clone ranks as medium-sized. This chain uses TRBV7-6 with TRBJ2-1, with TRBD1 matching over 8 bases. The CDR3 has 13 amino acids. CDR1 is SGHVS and CDR2 is FNYEAQ in the germline V gene. Germline trimming cut 1 base from V and 10 bases from J; bases unmatched to any gene: 3. The CDR3 here is CASSLGDRLEQFF. CDR3 nucleotide sequence: TGTGCCAGCAGCTTAGGGGACAGGCTAGAGCAGTTCTTC.

This clone was seen a single time. The chain recombines TRBV6-1 with TRBJ1-2; 9 bases fit TRBD1. The V segment lost 7 bases and the J segment 2 bases; nucleotides outside the gene matches: 8. This CDR3 region has 15 residues. Germline V gives CDR1 MNHNS, CDR2 SASEGT. CDR3 region: CASTPIGQGNYGYTF. The CDR3 nucleotides read TGTGCCAGCACCCCCATAGGACAGGGGAACTATGGCTACACCTTC.

The J gene is TRBJ1-2, the V gene TRBV15, with TRBD1 identical over 9 bases. Germline loops: CDR1 LNHNV, CDR2 YYDKDF (reference sequence). With 5 bases clipped from V and 4 bases from J, the junction kept 8 bases outside the gene matches. This CDR3 is 15 amino acids long. CDR3 amino acids: CATSPRGTGIYGYTF. DNA for the CDR3: TGTGCCACCAGCCCTAGGGGGACAGGGATCTATGGCTACACCTTC. The full variable domain, in which reference TRBV15 and TRBJ1-2 provide the parts outside the CDR3, is DAMVIQNPRYQVTQFGKPVTLSCSQTLNHNVMYWYQQKSSQAPKLLFHYYDKDFNNEADTPDNFQSRRPNTSFCFLDIRSPGLGDTAMYLCATSPRGTGIYGYTFGSGTRLTVV.

The chain employs TRBV12-2 and TRBJ2-6; the DNA was not compared with TRBD2, the D call given in the table. TRBV12-2 counts as a pseudogene. The CDR3 extends over 19 amino acids. The CDR3 coding sequence is TGTGCAAGTCGCCCTCCAGAAGAGGCGCCTGAAAGTGGGGCCAACGTCCTGACTTTC. This encodes CASRPPEEAPESGANVLTF.

V usage is TRBV4-2 and J usage is TRBJ2-1; possibly TRBD1 for D (6 bases). Trimming removed 4 bases from V and 8 bases from J, with 12 bases in between. Germline V gene data show CDR1 as LGHNA and CDR2 as YNFKEQ. This CDR3 comprises 13 residues. CDR3 coding DNA: TGTGCCAGCAGCCCCCCAGGGGCCTATGAGCAGTTCTTC. Protein: CASSPPGAYEQFF.

The chain is built from TRBV30 and TRBJ1-2; a possible D gene is TRBD1 (6 bases). The V gene lost 4 bases and the J gene lost 5 bases, with 14 bases spanning the gap. This CDR3 is 13 amino acids long. Germline values: CDR1 GTSNPN, CDR2 SVGIG (reference sequence). CDR3 coding DNA: TGTGCCTGGATCGAAGACAGGAATTATGGCTACACCTTC. Translated: CAWIEDRNYGYTF.

The chain links TRBV27 to TRBJ2-3; 8 bases are a match to TRBD1. CDR3 length: 13 residues. Per the germline V gene, CDR1 is MNHEY and CDR2 is SMNVEV (reference sequence). Unmatched junction bases numbered 5, after V lost 6 bases and J lost 6 bases. The CDR3 region is CASSGRGLDTQYF. CDR3 nucleotide sequence: TGTGCCAGCAGCGGCAGGGGGCTGGATACGCAGTATTTT.

The J gene is TRBJ2-7, the V gene TRBV28; TRBD2 might be the D (5 bases). Trimming cost V 3 bases and J 4 bases, with 19 bases left between them. Germline CDR1 is MDHEN and CDR2 is SYDVKM. The CDR3 runs 16 residues. The CDR3 here is CASSFTSSSPTYEQYF. The CDR3 DNA is TGTGCCAGCAGTTTTACCTCTAGCTCCCCTACTTACGAGCAGTACTTC.

V is TRBV5-1 and J is TRBJ2-7, with 11 nucleotides matching TRBD2. This CDR3 region has 13 residues. Germline CDR1 and CDR2: SGHRS and YFSETQ. The junction had 1 base not matched to a gene; V was cut back by 6 bases and J by 2 bases. This chain's CDR3 is CASTLAGAYEQYF. In nucleotides, the CDR3 is TGCGCCAGCACACTAGCGGGGGCCTACGAGCAGTACTTC.

CDR3 loop: CASSYRQGAYEQYF. The CDR3 DNA sequence: TGTGCCAGCAGCTACCGACAGGGGGCCTACGAGCAGTACTTC. The chain links TRBV11-2 to TRBJ2-7, with 9 positions matching TRBD1. Trimming cost V 4 bases and J 2 bases; bases outside gene matches: 3. This CDR3 spans 14 amino acids. Germline lookup yields CDR1 SGHAT and CDR2 FQNNGV. Full variable domain (rest looked up from reference TRBV11-2 and TRBJ2-7): EAGVAQSPRYKIIEKRQSVAFWCNPISGHATLYWYQQILGQGPKLLIQFQNNGVVDDSQLPKDRFSAERLKGVDSTLKIQPAKLEDSAVYLCASSYRQGAYEQYFGPGTRLTVT.